These 28 T cell receptor beta chains share one sample of origin, sequenced in a study of T cells in Graves' hyperthyroidism and ophthalmopathy (dated by TCRdb to between 2018 and 2021). Library generation was performed with multiplex PCR. Sequencing instrument: Illumina HiSeq 2000. The TCR beta CDR3 regions were amplified from the RNA transcripts. The TCR CDR3 was subjected to a first round of RT-PCR using the HTBI primer set and the Qiagen OneStep RT-PCR kit. Clones were called with MiXCR by TCRdb after fastp trimmed the public reads at Q25, and only in-frame beta chains were retained. CDR3 protein duplicates are merged, each entry listing the most common genes and DNA. The sample table holds around 400,000 distinct CDR3 sequences, of which 15% to 19% were seen once. The top ten clonotypes cover about a quarter of the sample. Sample: blood. The receptors derive from a woman aged 18-29 years with Graves' hyperthyroidism that later progressed to Graves' ophthalmopathy.

This chain links TRBV5-1 with TRBJ1-3; the D gene is possibly TRBD1 (5 bases). Germline values: CDR1 SGHRS, CDR2 YFSETQ. The V gene lost 4 bases and the J gene lost 3 bases, with 17 bases spanning the gap. This CDR3 has 16 residues. The CDR3 region has the DNA TGCGCCAGCAGCGACTGGGACGGCCTGGGTGGAAACACCATATATTTT. Its protein product is CASSDWDGLGGNTIYF.

This clonotype was counted at least ten times. The chain joins TRBV3-1 to TRBJ2-7, with D perhaps matching TRBD2 (5 bases). Germline CDR1 is LGHDT and CDR2 is YNNKEL (reference sequence). CDR3 length equals 15 residues. The ends were cut back, 1 base at V and 1 base at J, with 11 bases in the middle. The CDR3 here is CASSQVSDPSYEQYF. DNA for the CDR3: TGTGCCAGCAGCCAAGTTAGCGACCCATCCTACGAGCAGTACTTC.

This clonotype showed up many times. CDR3 loop: CASSFGQGADTGELFF. DNA for the CDR3: TGTGCCAGCAGCTTTGGACAGGGGGCGGACACCGGGGAGCTGTTTTTT. This chain uses TRBV13 with TRBJ2-2, with 11 bases fitting TRBD1. CDR3 length equals 16 residues. The V gene's germline CDR1 is PRHDT and CDR2 FYEKMQ (reference sequence). The V segment lost 3 bases and the J segment 3 bases; nucleotides outside the gene matches: 3.

This clonotype showed up many times. The chain's CDR3 is CASAHGAEANYGYTF. CDR3 in DNA: TGTGCCAGTGCACACGGGGCAGAAGCTAACTATGGCTACACCTTC. The chain carries TRBV2 and TRBJ1-2; TRBD1 might be the D (5 bases). Germline-derived CDR1 and CDR2 are SNHLY and FYNNEI. V was pared by 9 bases and J by 0 bases, with 17 bases between. The CDR3 is 15 amino acids.

The rearrangement uses TRBV5-1 and TRBJ2-1, with 7 positions matching TRBD2. Trimming removed 4 bases from V and 5 bases from J; junction bases left unmatched: 9. Germline V gene data show CDR1 as SGHRS and CDR2 as YFSETQ. The CDR3 loop spans 15 amino acids. Written as DNA, the CDR3 is TGCGCCAGCAGCCCCCATCCGACTAGCCACAATGAGCAGTTCTTC. Translated, it gives CASSPHPTSHNEQFF.

This clonotype was counted many times. The chain combines TRBV13 with TRBJ1-2; D possibly corresponds to TRBD1 (6 bases). The germline V gene has CDR1 PRHDT and CDR2 FYEKMQ (reference sequence). CDR3 length: 15 amino acids. Deletions cut 0 bases from V and 6 bases from J, with 14 bases between. The CDR3 nucleotides are TGTGCCAGCAGCTTAGGACAGGGCCCTTGGGATGGCTACACCTTC. Its translation: CASSLGQGPWDGYTF.

The chain has TRBV5-1 and TRBJ2-2; D may correspond to TRBD1 or TRBD2 (5 bases each). The CDR3 is 15 amino acids. Trimming left V 5 bases short and J 0 bases short, with 11 bases between. Germline V gene lookup returns CDR1 SGHRS and CDR2 YFSETQ. The CDR3 sequence: CASRGDGANTGELFF. The CDR3 DNA follows: TGCGCCAGCAGGGGGGACGGCGCGAACACCGGGGAGCTGTTTTTT.

This clonotype was counted many times. This chain uses TRBV12-3 or TRBV12-4 with TRBJ2-7; 10 bases are a match to TRBD1. The J segment lost 0 bases and the V segment lost 5 bases, leaving 7 bases of the junction unmatched. The CDR3 is 16 amino acids. The CDR3 DNA reads TGTGCCAGCAGTGTGGGACAGGGGAGGATCTCCTACGAGCAGTACTTC. Its translation is CASSVGQGRISYEQYF.

There are a few counts of this clonotype. This rearrangement joins TRBV12-3 or TRBV12-4 to TRBJ2-1; 9 bases line up with TRBD2. This CDR3 contains 15 residues. The V gene end was trimmed by 7 bases and the J gene end by 9 bases; junction bases not matched to a gene: 13. The CDR3 loop is CASTSSGRIQTEQFF. The CDR3 nucleotides read TGTGCCAGCACCTCCAGCGGGAGGATCCAGACTGAGCAGTTCTTC.

The chain links TRBV4-3 to TRBJ2-1; 9 bases match TRBD1. The CDR3 is made up of 19 amino acids. V dropped 2 bases and J dropped 4; count of bases not matched to a gene: 15. Germline CDR1 and CDR2: LGHNA and YSLEER. The CDR3 sequence is CASSQYLFFPGQGYNEQFF. CDR3 DNA sequence: TGCGCCAGCAGCCAATATTTATTCTTCCCGGGACAGGGATACAATGAGCAGTTCTTC.

This clonotype was found many times. The rearrangement uses TRBV27 and TRBJ2-7; 9 nucleotides match TRBD2. The CDR3 loop spans 15 amino acids. The J segment lost 5 bases and the V segment lost 3 bases, leaving 8 bases of the junction unmatched. CDR1 and CDR2 from the germline V gene are MNHEY and SMNVEV (reference sequence). CDR3 DNA sequence: TGTGCCAGCAGTTTGATTAGCGGGAGTTTCCACGAGCAGTACTTC. It encodes CASSLISGSFHEQYF.

In its sample, this clonotype was seen many times. The chain combines TRBV20-1 with TRBJ1-5; TRBD1 matches at 7 bases. Germline CDR1 and CDR2: DFQATT and SNEGSKA (reference sequence). The CDR3 is made up of 14 amino acids. The V gene end was trimmed by 6 bases and the J gene end by 2 bases; junction bases not matched to a gene: 7. The CDR3 sequence: CSALQGTGNQPQHF. The CDR3 bases are TGCAGTGCATTACAGGGGACCGGCAATCAGCCCCAGCATTTT.

The chain joins TRBV19 to TRBJ2-1; no clear D. Per germline, CDR1 LNHDA and CDR2 SQIVND (reference sequence). The CDR3 is 13 residues long. Trimming took 2 bases from V and 6 from J, leaving 8 bases between them. DNA of the CDR3: TGTGCCAGTAGTATAAGTCCCGGCAATGAGCAGTTCTTC. This translates into CASSISPGNEQFF.

The chain links TRBV7-9 to TRBJ2-1; the match to TRBD2 covers 12 bases. The CDR3 loop spans 17 amino acids. Germline V gene lookup returns CDR1 SEHNR and CDR2 FQNEAQ (reference sequence). The ends lost 3 bases at V and 3 bases at J; junction bases unmatched: 6. CDR3 nucleotides: TGTGCCAGCAGCTTCAGATTGACTAGCGGGAGCTACAATGAGCAGTTCTTC. Its protein is CASSFRLTSGSYNEQFF.

The chain carries TRBV3-1 and TRBJ2-5, with 14 nucleotides matching TRBD2. CDR3 length: 19 amino acids. Germline V lookup: CDR1 LGHDT, CDR2 YNNKEL (reference sequence). The J segment lost 5 bases and the V segment lost 4 bases, leaving 15 bases of the junction unmatched. This CDR3 is CASSPRLAGGPNGLETQYF. The CDR3 DNA reads as TGTGCCAGCAGCCCTCGACTAGCGGGAGGGCCAAACGGGTTGGAGACCCAGTACTTC.

This clonotype came up once. A junction boundary mismatches the germline segment, possibly from a read error. This chain connects TRBV5-1 to TRBJ2-2; 11 bases line up with TRBD1. CDR3 length equals 17 residues. CDR1 SGHRS and CDR2 YFSETQ come from the germline V gene. The CDR3 spells CASSVLPPGQGGGEPFF. Here the CDR3 DNA reads TGCGCCAGCAGCGTGCTGCCTCCGGGACAGGGGGGCGGGGAGCCGTTTTTT.

The chain combines TRBV27 with TRBJ2-1, with D hard to call. CDR1 and CDR2 (germline): MNHEY, SMNVEV (reference sequence). The germline V and J ends were trimmed by 3 bases and 6 bases, with 9 bases remaining between them. This CDR3 has 13 amino acids. The DNA for the CDR3 is TGTGCCAGCAGTTTTGGGTACCTCAATGAGCAGTTCTTC. Its protein product is CASSFGYLNEQFF.

This clonotype was seen more than once but under ten times. The J gene is TRBJ1-5, the V gene TRBV9, with D perhaps matching TRBD1 (5 bases). Germline V gene sequence: CDR1 SGDLS, CDR2 YYNGEE. The CDR3 consists of 14 residues. Trimming shortened V by 4 bases and J by 9 bases, and 17 bases separated the two germline ends. CDR3 DNA sequence: TGTGCCAGCAGCCTACAGGATCGTGGGGGGCCCCAGCATTTT. Translated: CASSLQDRGGPQHF.

There are many counts of this clonotype. The V and J genes are TRBV20-1 and TRBJ2-7, with a possible D match to TRBD1 (6 bases). The CDR3 spans 13 residues. V was shortened by 3 bases and J by 3 bases, with 12 bases between the two germline ends. Per the germline V gene, CDR1 is DFQATT and CDR2 is SNEGSKA (reference sequence). CDR3 sequence (DNA): TGCAGTGCTAGTGGGACATCCATCTACGAGCAGTACTTC. It translates to CSASGTSIYEQYF.

This clonotype was seen at least ten times. This sequence joins TRBV20-1 and TRBJ2-1; the D is unclear. Germline values: CDR1 DFQATT, CDR2 SNEGSKA (reference sequence). CDR3 length equals 14 residues. V lost 3 bases and J lost 4, with 13 bases in between. CDR3 in DNA: TGCAGTGCTAGCTGGGCGGTCCGATACAATGAGCAGTTCTTC. This encodes CSASWAVRYNEQFF.

This clonotype occurred many times. The chain carries TRBV4-1 and TRBJ2-7, with TRBD1 identical over 8 bases. The CDR3 sequence is 14 residues long. Losses at the gene ends were 1 base for V and 6 bases for J; bases not matched to a gene: 5. Germline V lookup: CDR1 MGHRA, CDR2 YSYEKL. The CDR3 nucleotides read TGCGCCAGCAGCCAAGGGCTTACAGGGGGCGAGCAGTACTTC. Translated, it gives CASSQGLTGGEQYF.

This clonotype was counted once. This sequence joins TRBV12-3 or TRBV12-4 and TRBJ2-1; TRBD2 is a possible D gene (6 bases). Trimming cost V 3 bases and J 0 bases, with 15 bases left between them. The CDR3 covers 17 residues. Written as DNA, the CDR3 is TGTGCCAGCAGTTTCGTAGCGGCTATAAGCTCCTACAATGAGCAGTTCTTC. This sequence encodes CASSFVAAISSYNEQFF.

Many counts were recorded for this clonotype. This chain joins TRBV12-3 or TRBV12-4 and TRBJ2-2; perhaps D is TRBD1 or TRBD2 (5 bases each). This CDR3 is 14 amino acids long. V lost 5 bases and J lost 6, with 13 bases in between. The CDR3 is CASSPGTFPGELFF. For the CDR3, the DNA is TGTGCCAGCAGTCCAGGGACCTTCCCCGGGGAGCTGTTTTTT.

This clonotype was observed at least ten times. The V and J genes are TRBV11-2 and TRBJ1-5; perhaps TRBD1 as D (6 bases). The CDR3 sequence is 17 residues long. The ends were cut back, 0 bases at V and 2 bases at J, with 14 bases in the middle. Germline CDR1 SGHAT, CDR2 FQNNGV. Written as DNA, the CDR3 is TGTGCCAGCAGCTTAGAACCGGGGGCGGGGGGCAATCAGCCCCAGCATTTT. This codes for CASSLEPGAGGNQPQHF. Full variable domain (missing parts from reference TRBV11-2 and TRBJ1-5): EAGVAQSPRYKIIEKRQSVAFWCNPISGHATLYWYQQILGQGPKLLIQFQNNGVVDDSQLPKDRFSAERLKGVDSTLKIQPAKLEDSAVYLCASSLEPGAGGNQPQHFGDGTRLSIL.

This clonotype appeared many times. J is TRBJ2-7 and V is TRBV6-1; 7 positions match TRBD1. The V gene end was trimmed by 3 bases and the J gene end by 3 bases; junction bases not matched to a gene: 2. The CDR3 consists of 13 residues. The V gene's germline CDR1 is MNHNS and CDR2 SASEGT. The CDR3 is CASSEGQLYEQYF. In DNA, the CDR3 is TGTGCCAGCAGTGAGGGACAGCTCTACGAGCAGTACTTC.

This clonotype has just a few counts. V and J are TRBV27 and TRBJ2-1; possibly TRBD1 for D (5 bases). Trimming pared 2 bases from V and 2 bases from J, leaving 10 bases between. The length of the CDR3 is 15 residues. CDR1 and CDR2 (germline): MNHEY, SMNVEV (reference sequence). The CDR3 DNA reads TGTGCCAGCAGTTTAAGGGCAGGGCCCTACAATGAGCAGTTCTTC. It yields the protein CASSLRAGPYNEQFF.

This clonotype was picked up a small number of times. The rearrangement links TRBV11-3 to TRBJ2-3; a possible D gene is TRBD1 (5 bases). The CDR3 loop spans 16 amino acids. Per germline, CDR1 SGHNT and CDR2 YENEEA. V was clipped by 1 base and J by 4 bases, with 15 bases between them. CDR3 coding DNA: TGTGCCAGCAGCTTAGGACTTGGTGACAGAGCAGATACGCAGTATTTT. Translation gives CASSLGLGDRADTQYF.

This clonotype was recorded many times. This sequence joins TRBV3-1 and TRBJ2-7; perhaps TRBD2 as D (6 bases). Germline assignment: CDR1 LGHDT and CDR2 YNNKEL (reference sequence). Between the trimmed V and J ends, which lost 4 bases and 5 bases, there was a span of 18 bases. This CDR3 is 15 amino acids long. The CDR3 here is CASSPTGPGRHEQYF. CDR3 sequence (DNA): TGTGCCAGCAGCCCTACCGGGCCAGGGAGGCACGAGCAGTACTTC.